This TCR beta chain was retrieved from a study of cytomegalovirus exposure and HLA in healthy donors. The V end was cut by 3 bases, the J end by 0 bases, with 9 bases between. This CDR3 spans 15 amino acids. The germline V gene has CDR1 SGHVS and CDR2 FQNEAQ. 13 Jbeta primers and 60 Vbeta primers were used for the PCR. Using immunoSEQ multiplex PCR, the repertoire was profiled, and TCRdb retains in-frame clones only, with some absent. The sample carries under 200,000 clones, about 80% recorded once. The donors gave bone marrow, and they were healthy. The TCR sequence derives from a woman in her thirties or forties in good health and CMV-seronegative. The chain links TRBV7-8 to TRBJ1-3, with D hard to call. The sequenced sample consisted of PBMCs. CDR3 DNA sequence: TGTGCCAGCAGCTTCGGGGATAGCTCTGGAAACACCATATATTTT. The encoded protein is CASSFGDSSGNTIYF.